A selection of T cell receptor beta chains follows, all from one sample in a study of blood T cell repertoires in COVID-19. Assay used: immunoSEQ multiplex PCR; TCRdb lists only in-frame clones, some missing. Of some 240,000 clones listed, approximately 89% are singletons. Sequencing used peripheral blood. The receptor set was obtained from a woman between 40 and 55 years old who had recovered from COVID-19. CDR3s include the opening cysteine and the closing phenylalanine or tryptophan. D genes are given only for firm matches. Clone size, where shown, is once, few, many, or a class for clones that have expanded.

CDR3: CASSLAINEQFF; DNA: TGTGCCAGCAGCTTGGCCATTAATGAGCAGTTCTTC; J: TRBJ2-1; V: TRBV5-6; size: .; D: .
CDR3: CASSLSRWGGDTQYF; DNA: TGTGCCAGCAGTTTATCACGGTGGGGGGGAGATACGCAGTATTTT; J: TRBJ2-3; V: TRBV6-5; size: .; D: TRBD2
CDR3: CASSSQAQETQYF; DNA: TGTGCCAGCAGTTCTCAGGCCCAAGAGACCCAGTACTTC; J: TRBJ2-5; V: TRBV6-2/TRBV6-3; size: .; D: .
CDR3: CASSLRGSTDTQYF; DNA: TGTGCCAGCAGCCTCCGGGGAAGCACAGATACGCAGTATTTT; J: TRBJ2-3; V: TRBV14; size: .; D: .
CDR3: CASSILASGGTQYF; DNA: TGTGCCAGTAGTATCCTGGCTAGCGGAGGTACGCAGTATTTT; J: TRBJ2-3; V: TRBV19; size: .; D: TRBD2
CDR3: CASSYGRRDEQFF; DNA: TGTGCCAGCAGCTACGGGAGACGGGATGAGCAGTTCTTC; J: TRBJ2-1; V: TRBV9; size: .; D: .
CDR3: CASSSAGGDYSPLHF; DNA: TGTGCCAGCAGCTCCGCTGGAGGGGACTATTCACCCCTCCACTTT; J: TRBJ1-6; V: TRBV7-2; size: .; D: .
CDR3: CASSRSRGIYNEQFF; DNA: TGTGCCAGCAGCCGGTCAAGGGGCATTTACAATGAGCAGTTCTTC; J: TRBJ2-1; V: TRBV27; size: few; D: .
CDR3: CASSSRGSYGYTF; DNA: TGTGCCAGTAGTAGTCGGGGGTCCTATGGCTACACCTTC; J: TRBJ1-2; V: TRBV19; size: .; D: .
CDR3: CASSPPLVFLGGFNEKLFF; DNA: TGTGCCAGCAGCCCACCACTTGTCTTCCTAGGGGGCTTCAATGAAAAACTGTTTTTT; J: TRBJ1-4; V: TRBV6-2/TRBV6-3; size: few; D: TRBD1
CDR3: CAWSLYPGTASSEQYF; DNA: TGTGCCTGGAGTCTGTACCCCGGGACAGCCAGTTCCGAGCAGTACTTC; J: TRBJ2-7; V: TRBV30; size: once; D: TRBD1
CDR3: CASSFGTGRGYTF; DNA: TGCGCCAGCAGCTTTGGGACCGGGAGAGGCTACACCTTC; J: TRBJ1-2; V: TRBV5-1; size: .; D: .
CDR3: CASSLDSRADEKLFF; DNA: TGCGCCAGCAGCTTGGATAGCAGGGCGGATGAAAAACTGTTTTTT; J: TRBJ1-4; V: TRBV5-1; size: .; D: .
CDR3: CASSARTSGRGNEQFF; DNA: TGTGCCAGCAGTGCACGAACTAGCGGGAGGGGCAATGAGCAGTTCTTC; J: TRBJ2-1; V: TRBV2; size: once; D: TRBD2
CDR3: CASSYRTGKSGYTF; DNA: TGTGCCAGCAGTTATAGGACAGGGAAATCGGGCTACACCTTC; J: TRBJ1-2; V: TRBV6-5; size: .; D: TRBD1
CDR3: CASSRGQGNTEAFF; DNA: TGTGCCAGCTCACGAGGACAGGGAAACACTGAAGCTTTCTTT; J: TRBJ1-1; V: TRBV18; size: .; D: TRBD1
CDR3: CATSREAGPHGYTF; DNA: TGTGCCACCAGCAGAGAGGCGGGTCCGCATGGCTACACCTTC; J: TRBJ1-2; V: TRBV15; size: .; D: .
CDR3: CASRGTALNQPQHF; DNA: TGTGCCAGCAGGGGGACAGCCTTGAATCAGCCCCAGCATTTT; J: TRBJ1-5; V: TRBV5-5; size: .; D: TRBD1
CDR3: CASSQDRTENTGELFF; DNA: TGTGCCAGCAGCCAAGACAGGACCGAAAACACCGGGGAGCTGTTTTTT; J: TRBJ2-2; V: TRBV5-4; size: .; D: .
CDR3: CASSLGSQIGFEQFF; DNA: TGTGCCAGCAGCTTAGGTAGCCAGATAGGATTTGAGCAGTTCTTC; J: TRBJ2-1; V: TRBV7-9; size: few; D: .
CDR3: CSASRGAGWGEKLFF; DNA: TGCAGTGCTAGTCGGGGGGCAGGGTGGGGTGAAAAACTGTTTTTT; J: TRBJ1-4; V: TRBV20-1; size: .; D: .
CDR3: CAWSITGDTEAFF; DNA: TGTGCCTGGAGTATTACAGGGGACACTGAAGCTTTCTTT; J: TRBJ1-1; V: TRBV30; size: .; D: TRBD1
CDR3: CASSLAGGGPF; DNA: TGTGCCAGCAGCCTGGCTGGAGGGGGCCCCTTT; J: TRBJ1-3; V: TRBV5-8; size: .; D: TRBD1
CDR3: CASSLAPGQGSGYTF; DNA: TGTGCCAGCAGCTTGGCCCCCGGACAGGGGAGTGGCTACACCTTC; J: TRBJ1-2; V: TRBV5-6; size: .; D: TRBD1
CDR3: CAISGRILNEQFF; DNA: TGTGCCATAAGCGGGAGAATATTAAATGAGCAGTTCTTC; J: TRBJ2-1; V: TRBV11-2; size: .; D: TRBD2
CDR3: CASSRTPVAGAGDNNEQFF; DNA: TGTGCCAGCAGCCGGACCCCAGTCGCTGGAGCGGGAGATAACAATGAGCAGTTCTTC; J: TRBJ2-1; V: TRBV7-2; size: .; D: TRBD2
CDR3: CASSVTAMNTEAFF; DNA: TGTGCCAGCAGCGTGACAGCGATGAACACTGAAGCTTTCTTT; J: TRBJ1-1; V: TRBV9; size: once; D: .
CDR3: CASSVGQGNTEAFF; DNA: TGTGCCAGCAGCGTGGGACAGGGGAACACTGAAGCTTTCTTT; J: TRBJ1-1; V: TRBV5-4; size: .; D: TRBD1
CDR3: CASSSGASGGPADTQYF; DNA: TGTGCCAGCAGCAGCGGGGCTAGCGGGGGTCCCGCAGATACGCAGTATTTT; J: TRBJ2-3; V: TRBV9; size: .; D: TRBD2
CDR3: CASSQDAGNLGGKNIQYF; DNA: TGCGCCAGCAGCCAAGACGCCGGAAACCTCGGAGGCAAAAACATTCAGTACTTC; J: TRBJ2-4; V: TRBV4-3; size: .; D: .
CDR3: CASSLTAPKGANEQYF; DNA: TGTGCCAGCAGCCTCACCGCCCCAAAAGGGGCCAACGAGCAGTACTTC; J: TRBJ2-7; V: TRBV5-4; size: once; D: .
CDR3: CASRDSNYNEQFF; DNA: TGTGCCAGTAGGGACAGCAACTACAATGAGCAGTTCTTC; J: TRBJ2-1; V: TRBV28; size: .; D: TRBD1
CDR3: CASSLLALQETQYF; DNA: TGCGCCAGCAGTCTTTTAGCGCTACAAGAGACCCAGTACTTC; J: TRBJ2-5; V: TRBV5-1; size: .; D: .
CDR3: CASSVGVGGTTYEQYF; DNA: TGTGCCAGCAGCGTAGGCGTCGGGGGGACCACCTACGAGCAGTACTTC; J: TRBJ2-7; V: TRBV9; size: .; D: TRBD2
CDR3: CASSLSGLGDYGYTF; DNA: TGTGCCAGCAGTTTATCGGGGCTGGGTGACTATGGCTACACCTTC; J: TRBJ1-2; V: TRBV27; size: few; D: .
CDR3: CASSVVVGREAEQYF; DNA: TGTGCCAGCAGCGTAGTTGTTGGCAGGGAGGCCGAGCAGTACTTC; J: TRBJ2-7; V: TRBV9; size: .; D: .
CDR3: CASSPGPEKLFF; DNA: TGTGCCAGCTCACCTGGGCCGGAAAAACTGTTTTTT; J: TRBJ1-4; V: TRBV18; size: .; D: .
CDR3: CASQGGNTEAFF; DNA: TGTGCCAGCCAGGGGGGGAACACTGAAGCTTTCTTT; J: TRBJ1-1; V: TRBV6-5; size: .; D: TRBD1
CDR3: CAWSGGDYGYTF; DNA: TGTGCCTGGTCTGGCGGGGACTATGGCTACACCTTC; J: TRBJ1-2; V: TRBV30; size: .; D: .
CDR3: CASSAGFGDGGYTF; DNA: TGTGCCAGCAGTGCGGGATTCGGGGATGGTGGCTACACCTTC; J: TRBJ1-2; V: TRBV28; size: .; D: .
CDR3: CASPRTSGRASYNEQFF; DNA: TGTGCCAGCCCTAGGACTAGCGGGAGGGCATCCTACAATGAGCAGTTCTTC; J: TRBJ2-1; V: TRBV21-1; size: .; D: .
CDR3: CASRPGAYSGNTIYF; DNA: TGTGCCAGCAGACCAGGGGCCTACTCTGGAAACACCATATATTTT; J: TRBJ1-3; V: TRBV3-1/TRBV3-2; size: .; D: .
CDR3: CASSLLAGGLGPGELFF; DNA: TGTGCCAGCAGTTTACTAGCGGGAGGCCTTGGACCCGGGGAGCTGTTTTTT; J: TRBJ2-2; V: TRBV28; size: .; D: TRBD2
CDR3: CASSATGGDQPQHF; DNA: TGTGCCAGCAGTGCGACAGGGGGCGATCAGCCCCAGCATTTT; J: TRBJ1-5; V: TRBV2; size: .; D: TRBD1
CDR3: CASSGQGAGGNQPQHF; DNA: TGTGCCAGCAGTGGACAGGGGGCCGGGGGCAATCAGCCCCAGCATTTT; J: TRBJ1-5; V: TRBV2; size: .; D: TRBD1
CDR3: CASNPVWGQGLDEQYF; DNA: TGTGCCAGCAACCCGGTTTGGGGACAGGGATTGGACGAGCAGTACTTC; J: TRBJ2-7; V: TRBV6-2/TRBV6-3; size: .; D: TRBD1
CDR3: CASSPRAGGDTGELFF; DNA: TGTGCCAGCTCACCACGGGCAGGGGGTGACACCGGGGAGCTGTTTTTT; J: TRBJ2-2; V: TRBV18; size: .; D: TRBD1
CDR3: CAWSASGYQETQYF; DNA: TGTGCCTGGAGTGCTTCAGGGTACCAAGAGACCCAGTACTTC; J: TRBJ2-5; V: TRBV30; size: .; D: .
CDR3: CASSGGAAGANVLTF; DNA: TGTGCCAGCAGCGGAGGGGCTGCCGGGGCCAACGTCCTGACTTTC; J: TRBJ2-6; V: TRBV11-2; size: .; D: .